The entry below describes one T cell receptor (beta chain). Its target antigen remains unknown. The record has no base qualities; no much larger clone is one base away. Other DNA sequences in this specimen translate into the identical CDR3. A distance of 7 bases separates the germline ends of V and J, which lose 0 bases and 4 bases respectively. The CDR3 numbers 14 residues from cysteine through phenylalanine. Only the CDR3 DNA is retained, 42 bases long and in frame from the first base. The CDR1 and CDR2 encoded by the germline V gene are KGHSH and LQKENI. The data were taken from a study of shared clonotypes between healthy human individuals (dated by TCRdb to 2019 to 2021). Looking at the study overall: A couple of women and three men aged 18 to 49 years were included in the cohort. The study deeply sequenced blood TCR repertoires of five healthy adults to estimate repertoire size and the extent of clonotype sharing between individuals. To increase sequencing depth and limit assay-specific biases, TCR repertoire library preparation and sequencing were carried out by different laboratories using diverse techniques. For each donor, three plates each were used for CD4 naive and CD4 memory, two plates were used for CD8 naive, and one plate was used for CD8 memory. Each donor's leukapheresis produced roughly between roughly 0.85 and 9.5 billion PBMCs. The paper as a whole reports these results and caveats: Even with the large sequencing depth, rarefaction of the sorted-subset datasets indicated that sequencing was incomplete. Sampling was restricted to blood, and TCR repertoires in tissue are likely to differ from TCR repertoires in blood. Estimated clonotype richness was generally larger for naive than for memory subsets. Based on pairwise subsampling, the degree of clonotype sharing among donors was expected to be affected by sequencing depth. Clonotypes shared by all four sorted-subset donors showed higher generation probabilities than non-shared clonotypes. The small number of donors limited the genetic and exposure-history diversity represented. Approximately 5% of naive CD4, 3.5% of naive CD8, about 2.4% of memory CD4, and 0.4% of memory CD8 clonotypes were shared across a few donors.

Using the deep immunoSEQ assay, multiplex PCR amplified TCR CDR3 regions from genomic DNA. Extracted genomic DNA from each cell subset was spread evenly across all wells of several immunoSEQ 96-well plates, with each plate serving as a replicate. For sorted subsets, 150 to 250 ng genomic DNA, equal to about 30,000 T cell genomes, was loaded into each replicate PCR. The purified libraries were quantified using a Qubit 3.0 fluorometer, sized with a Bioanalyzer 2100, and then quantified again using the KAPA Library Quantification kit. Every immunoSEQ 96-well plate was sequenced on a separate single-read 150-cycle Illumina NextSeq 550 flow cell. The authors processed their data as follows. Because only junctional sequences without quality scores were contained in the immunoSEQ output, filtering matching that applied to full-length reads could not be performed. To assign V/J genes and CDR3, sequences were annotated against IMGT germline references using PyIR, a Python wrapper for IgBLAST v1.9. Any read was removed if the V/J assignment was weak (E-value above 1e-6), the CDR3 was missing, or the read contained stop codons, out-of-frame junctions, or ambiguous translated residues. A V3J clonotype was defined by an identical inferred V gene, J gene, and CDR3 amino acid sequence. To compute the percentage overlap between repertoires, the number of shared unique clonotypes was divided by the size of the smaller repertoire. Repertoire richness was assessed with RTK rarefaction, the Chao1 estimator, and Recon v2.1 estimates of unobserved clonotypes. For all TCRbeta clonotypes obtained by the gDNA method from four donors, generation probabilities were computed with OLGA. Held by TCRdb, this immuneACCESS table contains in-frame sequences only and omits some clones. Under half of the omission traces to an unresolved V gene where checked; the cause of the rest is unknown. V, J and clone size derive from that table, while D and trimming were established from the DNA sequence. This sample holds over a million clones; roughly 95% were observed only once. Roughly 1.2% of the sample is held by the ten biggest clonotypes.

Healthy HIV-negative adults with no recently reported acute infections or vaccinations were included as donors. Only Caucasian adults living in Nashville, Tennessee, USA were represented among the donors. CD4+ T cells were enriched by magnetic negative selection; naive cells were then positively selected on CD45RA, and the negative fraction formed the memory subset. After blood collection by leukapheresis, PBMCs were isolated using Ficoll-Histopaque density gradient centrifugation and then cryopreserved in the vapor phase of liquid nitrogen. Purity and quantity of every magnetically sorted T cell population were checked by analytical flow cytometry. Genomic DNA was isolated from every sorted fraction and measured by UV absorbance on a Nanodrop 2000c.

The receptor was derived from a man under 40 in good health. The V gene is TRBV18 and the J gene is TRBJ1-5; 5 matching bases give a weak D call of TRBD1. Input material: naive CD4+ T cells sorted from blood. The sample's cell subset or site label, in plain terms: CD45RA+ positively selected. Here the CDR3 is given as CASSPPGGNQPQHF. The bases read TGTGCCAGCTCACCACCCGGGGGAAATCAGCCCCAGCATTTT.